The rows below give T cell receptor beta chains drawn from one sample of a study of blood T cell repertoires in COVID-19. Clones were sequenced by immunoSEQ multiplex PCR, and TCRdb holds only the in-frame ones, with some missing. The sample has 200,000 or so clones, 70% to 90% seen once. Sequencing used peripheral blood. The receptors here all came from a man in his 70s with active or convalescent COVID-19. The CDR3 runs from the conserved cysteine through the conserved F or W. D genes are given only for firm matches. The listing skips clone size in some rows; elsewhere it reads once, few, many or a size class.

TRBV28	.	TRBD1	TRBJ2-2	CASRRQGSGELFF	TGTGCCAGCAGAAGACAGGGTTCTGGGGAGCTGTTTTTT
TRBV3-1/TRBV3-2	.	TRBD2	TRBJ2-7	CASSPPERGGYSYEQYF	TGTGCCAGCAGCCCACCAGAACGCGGGGGATACTCCTACGAGCAGTACTTC
TRBV7-8	.	TRBD1	TRBJ1-1	CASRLGTGGSGTEAFF	TGTGCCAGCAGGTTGGGGACAGGGGGGAGTGGCACTGAAGCTTTCTTT
TRBV5-4	.	TRBD2	TRBJ2-5	CASSPGGGVGKTQYF	TGTGCCAGCAGCCCCGGCGGGGGGGTCGGGAAGACCCAGTACTTC
TRBV9	.	TRBD2	TRBJ2-7	CASSGSSGSAGSYEQYF	TGTGCCAGCAGCGGTTCTAGCGGGAGTGCTGGGAGCTACGAGCAGTACTTC
TRBV11-2	.	.	TRBJ1-5	CASSARLEANQPQRF	TGTGCCAGCAGCGCCCGACTCGAAGCGAATCAGCCCCAGCGTTTT
TRBV7-6	.	.	TRBJ2-1	CASSVKGAGATYNEQFF	TGTGCCAGCAGCGTCAAAGGGGCGGGGGCTACCTACAATGAGCAGTTCTTC
TRBV7-9	once	TRBD2	TRBJ2-3	CASSREAGGPGDTQYF	TGTGCCAGCAGCCGTGAAGCGGGAGGGCCGGGAGATACGCAGTATTTT
TRBV19	once	.	TRBJ1-4	CASTPAQRSEKLFF	TGTGCCAGTACTCCGGCCCAGAGGAGTGAAAAACTGTTTTTT
TRBV30	few	TRBD1	TRBJ2-4	CALTGQGVAKNIQYF	TGTGCCTTAACGGGACAGGGGGTAGCCAAAAACATTCAGTACTTC
TRBV28	.	.	TRBJ1-6	CASSPAAPSYNSPLHF	TGTGCCAGCAGCCCTGCGGCACCTTCATATAATTCACCCCTCCACTTT
TRBV4-3	.	.	TRBJ2-2	CASSQEVTGTGELFF	TGCGCCAGCAGCCAAGAAGTAACCGGCACCGGGGAGCTGTTTTTT
TRBV6-6	few	.	TRBJ1-4	CASSYSPFPNEKLFF	TGTGCCAGCAGTTACTCCCCCTTCCCTAATGAAAAACTGTTTTTT
TRBV2	.	TRBD1	TRBJ2-4	CASSRQGLTKNIQYF	TGTGCCAGCAGTCGACAGGGCCTTACCAAAAACATTCAGTACTTC
TRBV19	.	TRBD2	TRBJ2-1	CASSIVPLTSGAGNEQFF	TGTGCCAGTAGTATCGTCCCTTTGACTAGCGGGGCGGGGAATGAGCAGTTCTTC
TRBV2	.	.	TRBJ2-1	CASSVLSGILGEQFF	TGTGCCAGCAGTGTATTATCGGGAATTTTGGGAGAGCAGTTCTTC
TRBV18	.	.	TRBJ2-7	CASSGVSYEQYF	TGTGCCAGCTCCGGGGTTTCCTACGAGCAGTACTTC
TRBV6-2/TRBV6-3	few	.	TRBJ2-5	CASSLVGGPQETQYF	TGTGCCAGCAGTTTAGTCGGGGGGCCCCAAGAGACCCAGTACTTC
TRBV3-1/TRBV3-2	once	TRBD2	TRBJ2-5	CASSQSTSGGPTQETQYF	TGTGCCAGCAGCCAATCCACTAGCGGGGGCCCGACCCAAGAGACCCAGTACTTC
TRBV5-1	.	TRBD1	TRBJ2-2	CASTTGGPNTGELFF	TGCGCCAGCACTACAGGGGGACCTAACACCGGGGAGCTGTTTTTT
TRBV10-1	.	.	TRBJ2-3	CASRSSGEDTQYF	TGCGCCAGCAGATCCTCAGGGGAAGATACGCAGTATTTT
TRBV11-3	.	TRBD2	TRBJ2-5	CASSSSISGSRETQYF	TGTGCCAGCAGCTCCTCAATTAGCGGGAGTCGGGAGACCCAGTACTTC
TRBV28	.	.	TRBJ2-3	CASTGTQTDTQYF	TGTGCCAGCACCGGGACACAAACAGATACGCAGTATTTT
TRBV21-1	.	.	TRBJ1-2	CASSTTRGRFYGYTF	TGTGCCAGCAGCACTACCAGGGGGCGCTTCTATGGCTACACCTTC
TRBV6-2/TRBV6-3	.	TRBD1	TRBJ2-3	CASSDDRGGTDTQYF	TGTGCCAGCAGTGATGACAGGGGAGGCACAGATACGCAGTATTTT
TRBV3-1/TRBV3-2	few	TRBD1	TRBJ1-6	CASSQQGGNSPLHF	TGTGCCAGCAGCCAACAGGGGGGTAATTCACCCCTCCACTTT
TRBV4-3	.	.	TRBJ1-3	CASSQSPSGTGNTIYF	TGCGCCAGCAGCCAGTCACCTTCCGGGACTGGAAACACCATATATTTT
TRBV29-1	.	TRBD2	TRBJ2-1	CSVGGLAGGDGINEQFF	TGCAGCGTTGGGGGCCTAGCGGGGGGCGATGGCATCAATGAGCAGTTCTTC
TRBV11-3	once	TRBD1	TRBJ2-7	CASSPGQGSYEQYF	TGTGCCAGCAGCCCCGGACAGGGCTCCTACGAGCAGTACTTC
TRBV14	few	TRBD1	TRBJ2-3	CASSDLTGGDTQYF	TGTGCCAGCAGTGATCTGACAGGGGGTGATACGCAGTATTTT
TRBV11-2	.	.	TRBJ2-7	CASSVFGYEQYF	TGTGCCAGCAGTGTCTTCGGGTACGAGCAGTACTTC
TRBV30	few	TRBD1	TRBJ2-7	CAWSPYSGQTKQYF	TGTGCCTGGAGCCCTTACTCGGGACAGACCAAGCAGTACTTC
TRBV2	.	TRBD2	TRBJ2-7	CASSEAGGDYYEQYF	TGTGCCAGCAGTGAAGCAGGTGGGGACTACTACGAGCAGTACTTC